The T cell receptor beta chain under discussion was sequenced for a study of PD-L1 blockade in urothelial cancer. Study-level information: After treatment start, blood was analyzed at 3 weeks (second dose) and at 6 weeks.

The CDR3 is made up of 14 amino acids. With 1 base removed from V and 1 base from J, the gap between germline ends came to 7 bases. Germline V lookup: CDR1 LGHNT, CDR2 FRNRAP. Regarding time point: pretreatment peripheral blood. The cohort comprised individuals with locally advanced or metastatic urothelial carcinoma. Method: immunoSEQ multiplex PCR; TCRdb's copy keeps in-frame clones and lacks some. Among over 65,000 clones listed, roughly 90% were seen once. The sequenced sample was PBMCs, obtained around atezolizumab (anti-PD-L1) treatment. The sequence was collected from a man aged 70-80 years with urothelial cancer. The chain has TRBV12-5 and TRBJ1-1; D is uncertain. The CDR3 bases are TGTGCTAGTGGTTTGGGGGCAGCGAACACTGAAGCTTTCTTT. Its protein is CASGLGAANTEAFF.